The rows below give T cell receptor beta chains drawn from one sample of a study of T cell responses to AZD1222 COVID-19 vaccine. Some clones are missing from TCRdb's copy, which holds only in-frame ones; the method was immunoSEQ multiplex PCR. The table lists about 70,000 clones, roughly four fifths of them singletons, with about 6.5% in the top ten. Source: peripheral blood, taken 28 days after the second AZD1222 dose. These receptors were obtained from an adult who received the AZD1222 COVID-19 vaccine. CDR3s include the opening cysteine and the closing phenylalanine or tryptophan. Each record gives: V gene, J gene, D gene, CDR3 protein, CDR3 DNA. The D gene is left open where the match is weak.

V: TRBV9; J: TRBJ2-1; D: .; CDR3: CASSVAGYFNNEQFF; DNA: TGTGCCAGCAGCGTAGCGGGGTACTTCAACAATGAGCAGTTCTTC
V: TRBV27; J: TRBJ1-3; D: TRBD1; CDR3: CASSRGGTGAFDTIYF; DNA: TGTGCCAGCAGTCGGGGCGGGACAGGGGCATTTGACACCATATATTTT
V: TRBV11-2; J: TRBJ1-1; D: TRBD1; CDR3: CASSLGTGALNTEAFF; DNA: TGTGCCAGCAGCTTAGGGACAGGCGCCTTGAACACTGAAGCTTTCTTT
V: TRBV3-1/TRBV3-2; J: TRBJ2-7; D: TRBD1; CDR3: CASSPGTGHHEQYF; DNA: TGTGCCAGCAGCCCCGGGACAGGGCATCACGAGCAGTACTTC
V: TRBV18; J: TRBJ1-4; D: TRBD1; CDR3: CASSPSQGENEKLFF; DNA: TGTGCCAGCTCACCAAGTCAGGGGGAAAATGAAAAACTGTTTTTT
V: TRBV7-8; J: TRBJ2-1; D: TRBD2; CDR3: CASSQGLAGGPGYNEQFF; DNA: TGTGCCAGCAGCCAGGGACTAGCGGGGGGGCCGGGATACAATGAGCAGTTCTTC
V: TRBV28; J: TRBJ2-3; D: TRBD2; CDR3: CASTTMRGTQYF; DNA: TGTGCCAGCACCACCATGCGGGGGACGCAGTATTTT
V: TRBV15; J: TRBJ2-1; D: .; CDR3: CATSRDPWGAYNEQFF; DNA: TGTGCCACCAGCAGAGATCCGTGGGGGGCCTACAATGAGCAGTTCTTC
V: TRBV5-1; J: TRBJ1-4; D: .; CDR3: CASSLSTGLNNEKLFF; DNA: TGCGCCAGCAGCTTGTCCACAGGGTTAAATAATGAAAAACTGTTTTTT
V: TRBV5-6; J: TRBJ2-7; D: .; CDR3: CASSPRLSIRGQYF; DNA: TGTGCCAGCAGCCCCCGATTGTCCATACGCGGGCAGTACTTC
V: TRBV5-1; J: TRBJ2-7; D: .; CDR3: CASSLAVGQGGSYEQYF; DNA: TGCGCCAGCAGCTTGGCCGTGGGGCAGGGTGGTTCCTACGAGCAGTACTTC
V: TRBV6-5; J: TRBJ1-1; D: TRBD1; CDR3: CASSTGGRTEAFF; DNA: TGTGCCAGCAGTACAGGGGGCCGTACTGAAGCTTTCTTT
V: TRBV28; J: TRBJ1-5; D: .; CDR3: CASSFSVDQPQHF; DNA: TGTGCCAGCAGTTTCTCCGTTGACCAGCCCCAGCATTTT
V: TRBV29-1; J: TRBJ2-2; D: .; CDR3: CSVVGIDTGELFF; DNA: TGCAGCGTTGTGGGGATCGACACCGGGGAGCTGTTTTTT
V: TRBV4-2; J: TRBJ1-3; D: .; CDR3: CASSLTGINSGNTIYF; DNA: TGTGCCAGCAGCCTGACGGGCATAAACTCTGGAAACACCATATATTTT
V: TRBV25-1; J: TRBJ1-2; D: .; CDR3: CASSDPDSPGYTF; DNA: TGTGCCAGCAGTGACCCCGACTCTCCTGGCTACACCTTC
V: TRBV5-1; J: TRBJ1-1; D: .; CDR3: CASSLVVGRTEAFF; DNA: TGCGCCAGCAGCTTGGTGGTAGGGAGGACTGAAGCTTTCTTT
V: TRBV2; J: TRBJ1-2; D: .; CDR3: CASSESGDQEGYTF; DNA: TGTGCCAGCAGTGAAAGTGGAGACCAGGAGGGCTACACCTTC